This T cell receptor (beta chain) was sequenced in a study of shared clonotypes between healthy human individuals. Measured with immunoSEQ multiplex PCR; TCRdb has only the in-frame clones, and not every one. The sample shows 1,400,000 or so clones, around 98.5% of them seen only once. Germline lookup yields CDR1 SGHTA and CDR2 FQGNSA. V was clipped by 5 bases and J by 5 bases, with 9 bases between them. The CDR3 sequence is 12 residues long. This clone has only one observation. What it recognizes is unknown. Study conclusions and caveats: When naive CD4 clonotypes were compared across a few donors, approximately 4.9% were shared.

Donors, without exception, were Caucasian adults residing in Nashville, Tennessee. Memory CD4+ cells were the fraction left after CD45RA+ naive selection. J is TRBJ2-5 and V is TRBV7-2; possible D gene TRBD1, 5 bases. This receptor was taken from a young man in good health. Sequenced input: naive CD4+ T cells sorted from blood. As for subset: CD45RA+ positively selected. CDR3 protein: CASSVRAETQYF. The CDR3 coding sequence is TGTGCCAGCAGCGTCAGGGCGGAGACCCAGTACTTC.